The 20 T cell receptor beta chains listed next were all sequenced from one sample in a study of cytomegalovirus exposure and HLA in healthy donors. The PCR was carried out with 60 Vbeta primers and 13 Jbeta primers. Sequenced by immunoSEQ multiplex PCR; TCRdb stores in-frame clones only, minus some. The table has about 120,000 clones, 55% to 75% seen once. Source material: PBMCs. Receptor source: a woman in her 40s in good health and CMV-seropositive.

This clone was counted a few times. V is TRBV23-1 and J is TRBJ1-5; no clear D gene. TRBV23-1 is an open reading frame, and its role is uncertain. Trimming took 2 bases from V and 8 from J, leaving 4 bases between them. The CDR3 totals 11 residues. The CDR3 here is CASSQREPQHF. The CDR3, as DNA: TGCGCCAGCAGTCAACGGGAGCCCCAGCATTTT.

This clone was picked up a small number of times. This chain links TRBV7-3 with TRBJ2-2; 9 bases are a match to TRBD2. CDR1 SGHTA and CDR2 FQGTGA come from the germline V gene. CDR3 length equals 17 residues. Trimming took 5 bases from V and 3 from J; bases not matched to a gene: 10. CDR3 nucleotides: TGTGCCAGCAGCCCGTGGGCGGGAGGGCCCGACACCGGGGAGCTGTTTTTT. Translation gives CASSPWAGGPDTGELFF.

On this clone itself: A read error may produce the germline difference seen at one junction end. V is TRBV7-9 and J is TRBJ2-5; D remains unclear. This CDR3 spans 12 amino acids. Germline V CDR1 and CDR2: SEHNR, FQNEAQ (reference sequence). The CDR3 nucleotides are TGTTCCAGCAGCTACGGTCCCACCCCCCAGTACTTC. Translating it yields CSSSYGPTPQYF.

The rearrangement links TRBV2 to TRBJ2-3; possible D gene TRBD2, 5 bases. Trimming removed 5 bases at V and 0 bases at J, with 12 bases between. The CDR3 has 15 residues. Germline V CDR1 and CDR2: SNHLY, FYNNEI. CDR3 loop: CASSLEAASTDTQYF. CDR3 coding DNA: TGTGCCAGCAGTTTGGAGGCAGCTAGCACAGATACGCAGTATTTT.

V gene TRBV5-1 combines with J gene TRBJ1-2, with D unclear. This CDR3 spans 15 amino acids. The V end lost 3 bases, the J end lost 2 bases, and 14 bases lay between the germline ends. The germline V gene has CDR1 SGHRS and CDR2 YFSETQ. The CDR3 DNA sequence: TGCGCCAGCAGCTCCCACGCGGCGGTGAACTATGGCTACACCTTC. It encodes CASSSHAAVNYGYTF.

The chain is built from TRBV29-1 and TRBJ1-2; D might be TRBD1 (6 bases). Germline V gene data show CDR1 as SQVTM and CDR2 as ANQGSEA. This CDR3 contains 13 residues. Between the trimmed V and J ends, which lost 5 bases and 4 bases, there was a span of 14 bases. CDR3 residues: CSVSLGGGYGYTF. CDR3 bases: TGCAGCGTTTCCTTAGGGGGTGGCTATGGCTACACCTTC. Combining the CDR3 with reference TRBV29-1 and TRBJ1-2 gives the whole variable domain SAVISQKPSRDICQRGTSLTIQCQVDSQVTMMFWYRQQPGQSLTLIATANQGSEATYESGFVIDKFPISRPNLTFSTLTVSNMSPEDSSIYLCSVSLGGGYGYTFGSGTRLTVV.

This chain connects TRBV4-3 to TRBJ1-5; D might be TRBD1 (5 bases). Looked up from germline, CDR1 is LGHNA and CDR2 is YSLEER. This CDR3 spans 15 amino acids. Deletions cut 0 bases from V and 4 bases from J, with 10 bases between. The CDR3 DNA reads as TGCGCCAGCAGCCAAGATCGGGCAGGGAATCAGCCCCAGCATTTT. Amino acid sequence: CASSQDRAGNQPQHF.

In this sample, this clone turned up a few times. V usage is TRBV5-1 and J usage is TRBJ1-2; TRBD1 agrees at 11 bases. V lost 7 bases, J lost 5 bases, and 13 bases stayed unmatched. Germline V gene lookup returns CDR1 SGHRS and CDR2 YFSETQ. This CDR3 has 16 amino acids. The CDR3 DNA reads TGCGCCAGCCGACGGACAGGGGGCGCGAGTAGATATGGCTACACCTTC. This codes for CASRRTGGASRYGYTF.

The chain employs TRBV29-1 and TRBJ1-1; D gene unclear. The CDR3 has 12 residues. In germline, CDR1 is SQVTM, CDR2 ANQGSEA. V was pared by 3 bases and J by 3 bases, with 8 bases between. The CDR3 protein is CSVESGYTEAFF. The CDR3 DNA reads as TGCAGCGTTGAGTCAGGTTACACTGAAGCTTTCTTT.

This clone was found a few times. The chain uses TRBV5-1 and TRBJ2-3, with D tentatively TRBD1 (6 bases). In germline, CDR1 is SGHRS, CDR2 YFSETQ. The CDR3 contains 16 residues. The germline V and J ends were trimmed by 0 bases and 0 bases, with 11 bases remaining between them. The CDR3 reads CASSLAPGQSTDTQYF. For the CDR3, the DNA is TGCGCCAGCAGCTTGGCTCCGGGACAAAGCACAGATACGCAGTATTTT.

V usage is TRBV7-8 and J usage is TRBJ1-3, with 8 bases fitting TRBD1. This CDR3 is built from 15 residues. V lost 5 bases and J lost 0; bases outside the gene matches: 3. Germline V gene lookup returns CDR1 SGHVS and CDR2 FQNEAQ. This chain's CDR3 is CASSPQGDSGNTIYF. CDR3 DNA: TGTGCCAGCAGCCCACAGGGGGACTCTGGAAACACCATATATTTT.

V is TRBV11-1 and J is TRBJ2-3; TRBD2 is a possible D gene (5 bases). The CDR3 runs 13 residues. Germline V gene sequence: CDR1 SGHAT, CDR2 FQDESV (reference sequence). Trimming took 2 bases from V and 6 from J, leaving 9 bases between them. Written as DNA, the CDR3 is TGTGCCAGCAGCTTACAGGAGGTGGATACGCAGTATTTT. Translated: CASSLQEVDTQYF.

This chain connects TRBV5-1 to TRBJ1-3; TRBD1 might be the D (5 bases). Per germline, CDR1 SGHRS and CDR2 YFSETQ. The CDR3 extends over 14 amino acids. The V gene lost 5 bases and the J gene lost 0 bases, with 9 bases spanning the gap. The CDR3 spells CASRLDSSGNTIYF. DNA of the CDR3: TGCGCCAGCAGGCTTGACAGCTCTGGAAACACCATATATTTT.

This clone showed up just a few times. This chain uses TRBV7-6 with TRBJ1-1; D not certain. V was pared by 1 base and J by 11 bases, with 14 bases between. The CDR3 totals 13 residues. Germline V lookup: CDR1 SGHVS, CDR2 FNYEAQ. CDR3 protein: CASSLGVGERAFF. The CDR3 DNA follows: TGTGCCAGCAGCTTAGGTGTGGGCGAAAGGGCTTTCTTT.

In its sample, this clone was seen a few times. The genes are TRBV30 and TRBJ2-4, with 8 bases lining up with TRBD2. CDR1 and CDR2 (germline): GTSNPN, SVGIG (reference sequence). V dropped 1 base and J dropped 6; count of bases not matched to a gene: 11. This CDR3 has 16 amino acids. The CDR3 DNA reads TGTGCCTGGAGTGGCCCTAGGGCGGGAGGATTAAACATTCAGTACTTC. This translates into CAWSGPRAGGLNIQYF.

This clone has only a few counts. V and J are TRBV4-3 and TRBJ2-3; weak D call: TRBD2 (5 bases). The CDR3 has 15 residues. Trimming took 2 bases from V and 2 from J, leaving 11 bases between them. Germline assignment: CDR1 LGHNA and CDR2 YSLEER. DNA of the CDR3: TGCGCCAGCAGCCAAAACACCGGGATCACAGATACGCAGTATTTT. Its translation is CASSQNTGITDTQYF.

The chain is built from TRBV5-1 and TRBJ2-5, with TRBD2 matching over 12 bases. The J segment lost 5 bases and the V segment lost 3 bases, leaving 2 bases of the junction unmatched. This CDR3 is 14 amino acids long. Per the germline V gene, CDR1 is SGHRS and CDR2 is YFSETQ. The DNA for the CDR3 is TGCGCCAGCAGCTGGACTAGCGGGAAGGAGACCCAGTACTTC. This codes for CASSWTSGKETQYF.

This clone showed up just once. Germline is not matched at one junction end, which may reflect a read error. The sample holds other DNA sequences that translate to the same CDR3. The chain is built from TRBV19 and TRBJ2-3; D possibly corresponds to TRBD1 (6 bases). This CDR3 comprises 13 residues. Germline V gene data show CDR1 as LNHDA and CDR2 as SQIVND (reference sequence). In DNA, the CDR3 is TGTGCCAGTAGTACGAACAGGGCAGATACGCAATATTTT. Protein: CASSTNRADTQYF.

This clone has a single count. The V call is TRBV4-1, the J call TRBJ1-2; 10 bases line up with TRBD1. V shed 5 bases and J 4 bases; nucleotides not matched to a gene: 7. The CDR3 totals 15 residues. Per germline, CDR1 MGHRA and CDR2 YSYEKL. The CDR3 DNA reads TGCGCCAGCAGCGCCGGGACAGGGGTTGTCTATGGCTACACCTTC. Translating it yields CASSAGTGVVYGYTF.

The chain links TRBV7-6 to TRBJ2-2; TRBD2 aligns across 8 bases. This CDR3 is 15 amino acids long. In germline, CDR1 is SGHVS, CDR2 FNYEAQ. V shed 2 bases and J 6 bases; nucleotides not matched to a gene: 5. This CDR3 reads CASSLQREFAGELFF. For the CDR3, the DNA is TGTGCCAGCAGCTTACAGCGGGAGTTCGCCGGGGAGCTGTTTTTT.